These T cell receptor beta chains were read from a single sample in a study of blood T cell repertoires in COVID-19. Profiled with immunoSEQ multiplex PCR; TCRdb holds only in-frame clones, not every one. The data contain about 250,000 clones, 80% to 90% of them singletons. The sequenced material came from PBMCs or T cells enriched from blood (not recorded which). Receptors were obtained from a middle-aged man who had recovered from COVID-19. Both conserved end residues are part of each CDR3. D genes are given only for firm matches. Only part of the rows carry a size: once, few, many, or a class if the clone is expanded.

v_gene	len	d_gene	j_gene	abundance	CDR3nt	CDR3aa
TRBV5-5	20	TRBD2	TRBJ2-5	NA	TGTGCCAGCAGCTTGGGATACTCCGGGACTAGCGGGGTAATAGGAGAGACCCAGTACTTC	CASSLGYSGTSGVIGETQYF
TRBV19	11	TRBD1	TRBJ1-2	NA	TGTGCCAGCCAGGGGGCGCTTGGCTACACCTTC	CASQGALGYTF
TRBV7-2	16	TRBD2	TRBJ2-5	NA	TGTGCCAGCAGCCTACGAATGATAGCGGGAGGGTGGACCCAGTACTTC	CASSLRMIAGGWTQYF
TRBV5-1	16	TRBD2	TRBJ2-7	NA	TGCGCCAGCAGCTGGGGGGACCTGGCGGGAGGGCTCGAGCAGTACTTC	CASSWGDLAGGLEQYF
TRBV19	17	NA	TRBJ1-2	NA	TGTGCCAGTAGTCCTTGGGCGGGGCGCGGGGAGAACTATGGCTACACCTTC	CASSPWAGRGENYGYTF
TRBV5-1	13	NA	TRBJ2-5	once	TGCGCCAGCAGCTGGGGCAGCCAAGAGACCCAGTACTTC	CASSWGSQETQYF
TRBV4-2	15	NA	TRBJ2-4	NA	TGTGCCAGCAGCCAAGATACTGCTCGCAAAAACATTCAGTACTTC	CASSQDTARKNIQYF
TRBV5-1	16	NA	TRBJ1-4	NA	TGCGCCAGCAGCGGCCCCCTCGGACAGACTAATGAAAAACTGTTTTTT	CASSGPLGQTNEKLFF
TRBV9	17	TRBD1	TRBJ2-1	NA	TGTGCCAGCAGCGTAGCATCCGGGACAGGCGCCTACAATGAGCAGTTCTTC	CASSVASGTGAYNEQFF
TRBV5-6	13	NA	TRBJ1-4	NA	TGTGCCAGCAGACGTACGAGCGGTGAAAAACTGTTTTTT	CASRRTSGEKLFF
TRBV5-6	16	NA	TRBJ2-6	NA	TGTGCCAGCAGCTTGGTTACATCCTCTGGGGCCAACGTCCTGACTTTC	CASSLVTSSGANVLTF
TRBV2	14	TRBD1	TRBJ1-6	NA	TGTGCCAGCAGATTCGACAGGGGCCATTCACCCCTCCACTTT	CASRFDRGHSPLHF
TRBV18	12	NA	TRBJ1-2	NA	TGTGCCAGCTCACCAGAGAACTATGGCTACACCTTC	CASSPENYGYTF
TRBV7-9	14	TRBD1	TRBJ2-2	once	TGTGCCAGCAGCCAGACAGGGGGCACCGGGGAGCTGTTTTTT	CASSQTGGTGELFF
TRBV5-8	18	TRBD1	TRBJ1-5	NA	TGTGCCAGCAGCTTGGATTATGGGACAGCCTCCTTCGATCAGCCCCAGCATTTT	CASSLDYGTASFDQPQHF
TRBV2	11	NA	TRBJ1-4	NA	TGTGCCAGCAGTGAAAGAAGCCGACTGTTTTTT	CASSERSRLFF
TRBV16	11	NA	TRBJ1-1	NA	TGTGCCAGCAGCCAATTTACAGAAGCTTTCTTT	CASSQFTEAFF
TRBV7-3	15	NA	TRBJ1-2	NA	TGTGCCAGCAGCTCACTAACGAGCGTTAACTATGGCTACACCTTC	CASSSLTSVNYGYTF
TRBV5-4	17	TRBD2	TRBJ2-3	NA	TGTGCCAGCAGCTTGGCTCGCTCTAGCGGCTACACAGATACGCAGTATTTT	CASSLARSSGYTDTQYF
TRBV28	13	NA	TRBJ1-5	NA	TGTGCCAGCAGTTTGACGGGAGGGGGGCCCCAGCATTTT	CASSLTGGGPQHF
TRBV28	12	TRBD1	TRBJ1-1	NA	TGTGCCAGCAGCCGAGGGGGCCGTGAAGCTTTCTTT	CASSRGGREAFF
TRBV4-1	18	TRBD1	TRBJ1-5	few	TGCGCCAGCAGTACCCAATACCTCCGGGACAGGGGGCGGTCGCCCCAGCATTTT	CASSTQYLRDRGRSPQHF
TRBV7-2	16	TRBD2	TRBJ2-7	NA	TGTGCCAGCAGCTTCCGGACTAGCGGGTGGTCCGTCGAGCAGTACTTC	CASSFRTSGWSVEQYF
TRBV6-5	14	NA	TRBJ1-3	NA	TGTGCCAGCATAACAGCAGGGCTGGGTAACACCATATATTTT	CASITAGLGNTIYF
TRBV28	16	TRBD1	TRBJ2-2	NA	TGTGCCAGCAGTTCGCTTCGGACAGGGAATAACGGGGAGCTGTTTTTT	CASSSLRTGNNGELFF
TRBV7-3	14	TRBD1	TRBJ1-1	once	TGTGCCAGCAGCGCAGGGACAGTAAACACTGAAGCTTTCTTT	CASSAGTVNTEAFF
TRBV7-2	19	TRBD2	TRBJ2-5	NA	TGTGCCAGCAGCTTAGACGGCCTAGCGGGAGCTTTTCATCAAGAGACCCAGTACTTC	CASSLDGLAGAFHQETQYF
TRBV5-1	17	TRBD1	TRBJ1-6	once	TGCGCCAGCAGCGTGGACAGGGGGCTTTCTGGGAATTCACCCCTCCACTTT	CASSVDRGLSGNSPLHF
TRBV6-1	16	TRBD1	TRBJ2-6	NA	TGTGCCAGCAGTGGGGGACAGCACACTGGGGCCAACGTCCTGACTTTC	CASSGGQHTGANVLTF
TRBV5-5	12	TRBD1	TRBJ2-1	NA	TGTGCCAGCAGCCCAGGGGGCACTGAGCAGTTCTTC	CASSPGGTEQFF
TRBV4-1	18	TRBD1	TRBJ2-5	NA	TGCGCCAGCAGCCAAGATCCCCCACAGGGGGCGGGTCAAGAGACCCAGTACTTC	CASSQDPPQGAGQETQYF
TRBV12-3/TRBV12-4	13	NA	TRBJ2-2	once	TGTGCAGGGGCGGAGCCGAACACCGGGGAGCTGTTTTTT	CAGAEPNTGELFF
TRBV19	16	NA	TRBJ2-2	once	TGTGCCAGTAGTACGATGACAGCCTCGAACACCGGGGAGCTGTTTTTT	CASSTMTASNTGELFF
TRBV27	15	TRBD1	TRBJ1-2	NA	TGTGCCAGCAGTCCCAGACAGGGGGCGGACTATGGCTACACCTTC	CASSPRQGADYGYTF
TRBV11-2	14	NA	TRBJ1-4	NA	TGTGCCAGCAGCTTAGGGGCCGATAATGAAAAACTGTTTTTT	CASSLGADNEKLFF
TRBV5-4	13	NA	TRBJ2-3	NA	TGTGCCAGCATTCGGGCAGGGGAAGATACGCAGTATTTT	CASIRAGEDTQYF
TRBV9	16	NA	TRBJ2-1	NA	TGTGCCAGCAGCGCACTGACCCCTAGTTCCTACAATGAGCAGTTCTTC	CASSALTPSSYNEQFF